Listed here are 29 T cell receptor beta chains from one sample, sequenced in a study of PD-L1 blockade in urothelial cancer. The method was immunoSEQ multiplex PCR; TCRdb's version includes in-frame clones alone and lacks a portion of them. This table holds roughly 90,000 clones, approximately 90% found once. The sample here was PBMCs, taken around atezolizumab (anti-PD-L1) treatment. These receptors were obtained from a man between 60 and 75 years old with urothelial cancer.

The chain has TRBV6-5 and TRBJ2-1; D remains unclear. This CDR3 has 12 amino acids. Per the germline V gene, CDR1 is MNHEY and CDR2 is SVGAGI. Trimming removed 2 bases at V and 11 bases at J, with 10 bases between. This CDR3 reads CASSYGGGKQFF. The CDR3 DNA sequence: TGTGCCAGCAGTTACGGTGGCGGCAAGCAGTTCTTC.

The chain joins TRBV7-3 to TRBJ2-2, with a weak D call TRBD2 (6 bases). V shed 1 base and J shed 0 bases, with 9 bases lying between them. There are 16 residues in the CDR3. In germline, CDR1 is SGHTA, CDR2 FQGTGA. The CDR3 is CASSLNAGTNTGELFF. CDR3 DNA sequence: TGTGCCAGCAGCTTAAACGCGGGGACGAACACCGGGGAGCTGTTTTTT.

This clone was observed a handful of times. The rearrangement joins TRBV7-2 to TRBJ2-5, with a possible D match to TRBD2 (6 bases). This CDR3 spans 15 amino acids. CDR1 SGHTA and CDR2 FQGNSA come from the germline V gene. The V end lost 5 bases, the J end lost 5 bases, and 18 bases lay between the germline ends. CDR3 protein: CASSRGTPVSETQYF. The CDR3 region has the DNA TGTGCCAGCAGCCGTGGGACTCCAGTTTCGGAGACCCAGTACTTC.

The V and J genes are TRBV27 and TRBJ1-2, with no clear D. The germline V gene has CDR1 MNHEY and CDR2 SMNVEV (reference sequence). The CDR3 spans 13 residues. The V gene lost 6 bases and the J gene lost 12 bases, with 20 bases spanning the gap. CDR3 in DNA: TGTGCCAGCAGGAGGGCCCCTTCCTATGGGGACACCTTC. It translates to CASRRAPSYGDTF.

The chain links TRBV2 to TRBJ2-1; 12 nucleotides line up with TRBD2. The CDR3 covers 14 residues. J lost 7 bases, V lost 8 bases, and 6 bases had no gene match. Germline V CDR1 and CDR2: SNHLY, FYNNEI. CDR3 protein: CASRYLAGGNEQFF. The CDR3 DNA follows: TGTGCCAGCCGGTATCTAGCGGGGGGGAATGAGCAGTTCTTC. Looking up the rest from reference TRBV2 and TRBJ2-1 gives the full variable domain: EPEVTQTPSHQVTQMGQEVILRCVPISNHLYFYWYRQILGQKVEFLVSFYNNEISEKSEIFDDQFSVERPDGSNFTLKIRSTKLEDSAMYFCASRYLAGGNEQFFGPGTRLTVL.

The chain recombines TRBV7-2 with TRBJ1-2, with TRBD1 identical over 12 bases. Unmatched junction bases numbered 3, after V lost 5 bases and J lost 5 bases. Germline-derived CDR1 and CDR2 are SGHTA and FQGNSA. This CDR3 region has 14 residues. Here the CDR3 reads CASSRDRGQYGYTF. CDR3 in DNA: TGTGCCAGCAGCAGGGACAGGGGGCAGTATGGCTACACCTTC.

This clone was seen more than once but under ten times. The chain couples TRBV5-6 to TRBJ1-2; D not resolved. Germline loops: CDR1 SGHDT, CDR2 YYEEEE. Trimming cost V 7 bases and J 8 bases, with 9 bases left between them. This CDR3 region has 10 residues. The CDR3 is CASPVRGYTF. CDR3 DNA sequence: TGTGCCAGCCCTGTGCGCGGCTACACCTTC.

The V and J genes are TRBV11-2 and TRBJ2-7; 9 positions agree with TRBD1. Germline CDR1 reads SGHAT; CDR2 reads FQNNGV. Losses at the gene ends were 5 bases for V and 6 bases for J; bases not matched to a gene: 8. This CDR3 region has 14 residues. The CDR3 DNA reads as TGTGCCAGCAGCGCAGGGACAGGGCGGGCCGAGCAGTACTTC. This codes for CASSAGTGRAEQYF.

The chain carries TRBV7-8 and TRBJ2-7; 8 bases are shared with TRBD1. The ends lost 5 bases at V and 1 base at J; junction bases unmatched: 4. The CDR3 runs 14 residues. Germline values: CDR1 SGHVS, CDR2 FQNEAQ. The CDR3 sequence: CASSPDRVSYEQYF. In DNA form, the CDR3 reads TGTGCCAGCAGCCCGGACAGGGTTTCCTACGAGCAGTACTTC.

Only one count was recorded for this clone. CDR3 in DNA: TGTGCCAGCAGCTTCACTATCCGTGAGACCCAGTACTTC. Protein: CASSFTIRETQYF. The chain combines TRBV5-4 with TRBJ2-5; no reliable D call. V shed 2 bases and J shed 5 bases, with 10 bases lying between them. From germline, CDR1 is SGHNT and CDR2 YYREEE (reference sequence). The CDR3 runs 13 residues.

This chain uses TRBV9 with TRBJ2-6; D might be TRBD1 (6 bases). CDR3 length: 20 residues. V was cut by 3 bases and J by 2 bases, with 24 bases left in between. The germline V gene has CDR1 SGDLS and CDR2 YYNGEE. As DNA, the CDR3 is TGTGCCAGCAGCGATGAGACAGGTTTTGTCGCGTTACCTGGGGCCAACGTCCTGACTTTC. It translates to CASSDETGFVALPGANVLTF.

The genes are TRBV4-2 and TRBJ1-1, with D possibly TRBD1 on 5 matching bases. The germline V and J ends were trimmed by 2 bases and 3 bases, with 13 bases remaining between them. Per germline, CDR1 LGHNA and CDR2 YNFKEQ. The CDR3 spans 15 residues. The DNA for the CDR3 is TGTGCCAGCAGCCAACGAAGAAAGGGGTACACTGAAGCTTTCTTT. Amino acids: CASSQRRKGYTEAFF.

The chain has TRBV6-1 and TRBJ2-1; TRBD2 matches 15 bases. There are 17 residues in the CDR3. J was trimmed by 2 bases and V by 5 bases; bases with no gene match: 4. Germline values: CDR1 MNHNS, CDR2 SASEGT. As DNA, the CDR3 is TGTGCCAGCAGTAAAGGGACTAGCGGGGGGACCTACAATGAGCAGTTCTTC. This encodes CASSKGTSGGTYNEQFF.

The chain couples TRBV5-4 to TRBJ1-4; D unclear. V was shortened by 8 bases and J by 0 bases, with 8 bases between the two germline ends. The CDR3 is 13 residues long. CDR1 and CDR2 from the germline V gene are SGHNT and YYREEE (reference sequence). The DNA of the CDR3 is TGTGCCAGTTCCGGGGCAACTAATGAAAAACTGTTTTTT. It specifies CASSGATNEKLFF.

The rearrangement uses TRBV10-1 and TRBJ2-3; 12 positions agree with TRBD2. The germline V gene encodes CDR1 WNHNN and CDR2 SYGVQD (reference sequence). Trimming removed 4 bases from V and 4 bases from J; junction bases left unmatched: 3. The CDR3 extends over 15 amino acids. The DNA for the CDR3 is TGCGCCAGCAGTGCTAGCGGGGGGGCTTCAGATACGCAGTATTTT. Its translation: CASSASGGASDTQYF.

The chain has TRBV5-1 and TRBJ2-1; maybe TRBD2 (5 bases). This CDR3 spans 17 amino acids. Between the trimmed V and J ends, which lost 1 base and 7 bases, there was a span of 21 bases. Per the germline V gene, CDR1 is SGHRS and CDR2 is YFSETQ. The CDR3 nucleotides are TGCGCCAGCAGCTTGAGTAGTGGTGGCGGGCCGGGGAATGAGCAGTTCTTC. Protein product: CASSLSSGGGPGNEQFF.

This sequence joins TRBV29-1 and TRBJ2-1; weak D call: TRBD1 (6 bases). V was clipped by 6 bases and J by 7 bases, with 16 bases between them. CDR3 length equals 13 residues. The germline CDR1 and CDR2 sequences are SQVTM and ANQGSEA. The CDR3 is CSVNELQGNEQFF. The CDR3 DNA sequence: TGCAGCGTAAACGAACTCCAGGGGAATGAGCAGTTCTTC.

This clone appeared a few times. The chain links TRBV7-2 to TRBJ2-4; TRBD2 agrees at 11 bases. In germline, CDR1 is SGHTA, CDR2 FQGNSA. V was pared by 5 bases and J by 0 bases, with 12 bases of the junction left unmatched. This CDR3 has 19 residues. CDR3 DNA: TGTGCCAGCAGCCCACTCGGACTAGCGGGTACCTTAGCCAAAAACATTCAGTACTTC. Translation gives CASSPLGLAGTLAKNIQYF. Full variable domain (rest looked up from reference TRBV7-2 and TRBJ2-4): GAGVSQSPSNKVTEKGKDVELRCDPISGHTALYWYRQSLGQGLEFLIYFQGNSAPDKSGLPSDRFSAERTGGSVSTLTIQRTQQEDSAVYLCASSPLGLAGTLAKNIQYFGAGTRLSVL.

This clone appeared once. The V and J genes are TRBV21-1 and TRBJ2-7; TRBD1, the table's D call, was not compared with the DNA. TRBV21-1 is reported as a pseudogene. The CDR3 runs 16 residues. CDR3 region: CASSTSPGTSIYEQYF. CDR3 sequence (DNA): TGTGCCAGCAGCACCTCGCCCGGGACAAGTATCTACGAGCAGTACTTC.

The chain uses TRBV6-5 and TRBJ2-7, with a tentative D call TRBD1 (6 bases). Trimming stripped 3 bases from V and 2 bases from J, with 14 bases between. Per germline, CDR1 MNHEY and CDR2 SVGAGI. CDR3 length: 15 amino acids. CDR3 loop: CASSYRQVRAYEQYF. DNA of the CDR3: TGTGCCAGCAGTTATAGACAGGTCCGGGCCTACGAGCAGTACTTC.

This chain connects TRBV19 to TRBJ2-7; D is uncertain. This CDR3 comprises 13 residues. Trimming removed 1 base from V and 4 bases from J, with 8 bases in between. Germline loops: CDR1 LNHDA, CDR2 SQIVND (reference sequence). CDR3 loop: CASSIGYYYEQYF. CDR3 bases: TGTGCCAGTAGTATAGGATACTATTACGAGCAGTACTTC.

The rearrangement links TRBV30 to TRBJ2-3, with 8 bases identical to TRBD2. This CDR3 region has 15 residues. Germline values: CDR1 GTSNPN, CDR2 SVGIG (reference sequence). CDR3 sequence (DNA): TGTGCTTCCCGACAGTGGCGGGGGGACACAGATACGCAGTATTTT. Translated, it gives CASRQWRGDTDTQYF. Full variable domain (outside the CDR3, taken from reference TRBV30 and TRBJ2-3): SQTIHQWPATLVQPVGSPLSLECTVEGTSNPNLYWYRQAAGRGLQLLFYSVGIGQISSEVPQNLSASRPQDRQFILSSKKLLLSDSGFYLCASRQWRGDTDTQYFGPGTRLTVL.

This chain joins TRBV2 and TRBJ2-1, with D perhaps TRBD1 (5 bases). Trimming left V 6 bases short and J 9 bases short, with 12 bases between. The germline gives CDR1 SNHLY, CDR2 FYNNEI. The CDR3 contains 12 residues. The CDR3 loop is CASRPDSREQFF. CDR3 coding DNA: TGTGCCAGCAGACCTGACAGTCGTGAGCAGTTCTTC.

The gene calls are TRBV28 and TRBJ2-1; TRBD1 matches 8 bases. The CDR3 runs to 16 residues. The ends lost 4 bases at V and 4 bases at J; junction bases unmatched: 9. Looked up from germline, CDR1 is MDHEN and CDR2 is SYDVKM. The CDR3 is CASSSIGQGTYNEQFF. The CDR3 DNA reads TGTGCCAGCAGTTCCATCGGACAGGGTACGTACAATGAGCAGTTCTTC.

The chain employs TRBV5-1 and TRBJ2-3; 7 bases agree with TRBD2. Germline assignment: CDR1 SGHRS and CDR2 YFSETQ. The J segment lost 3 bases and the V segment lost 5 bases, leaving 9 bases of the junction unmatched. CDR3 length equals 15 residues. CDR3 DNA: TGCGCCAGCAGAGACGAGCGGGGAATGACAGATACGCAGTATTTT. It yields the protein CASRDERGMTDTQYF.

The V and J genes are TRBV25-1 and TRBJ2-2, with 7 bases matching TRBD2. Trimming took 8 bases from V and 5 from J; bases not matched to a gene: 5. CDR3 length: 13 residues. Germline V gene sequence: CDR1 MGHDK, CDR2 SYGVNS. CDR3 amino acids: CASGWGGTGELFF. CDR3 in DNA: TGTGCCAGCGGGTGGGGGGGAACCGGGGAGCTGTTTTTT.

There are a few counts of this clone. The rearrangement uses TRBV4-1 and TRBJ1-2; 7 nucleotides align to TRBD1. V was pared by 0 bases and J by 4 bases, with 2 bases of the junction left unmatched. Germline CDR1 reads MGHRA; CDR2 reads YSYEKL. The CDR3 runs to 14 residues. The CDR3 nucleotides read TGCGCCAGCAGCCAAGATTGGACAGGCTATGGCTACACCTTC. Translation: CASSQDWTGYGYTF.

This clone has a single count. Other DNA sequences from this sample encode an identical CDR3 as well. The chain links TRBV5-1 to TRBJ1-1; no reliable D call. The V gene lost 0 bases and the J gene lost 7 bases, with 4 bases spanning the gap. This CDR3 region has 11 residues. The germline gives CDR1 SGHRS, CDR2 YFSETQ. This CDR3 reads CASSLDSEAFF. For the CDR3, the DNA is TGCGCCAGCAGCTTGGACAGTGAAGCTTTCTTT.

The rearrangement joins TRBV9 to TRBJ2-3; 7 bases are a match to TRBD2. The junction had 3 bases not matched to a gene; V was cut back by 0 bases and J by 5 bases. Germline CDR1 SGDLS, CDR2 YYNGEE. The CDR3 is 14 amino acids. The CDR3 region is CASSVGGRVDTQYF. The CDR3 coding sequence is TGTGCCAGCAGCGTAGGGGGGAGGGTAGATACGCAGTATTTT.